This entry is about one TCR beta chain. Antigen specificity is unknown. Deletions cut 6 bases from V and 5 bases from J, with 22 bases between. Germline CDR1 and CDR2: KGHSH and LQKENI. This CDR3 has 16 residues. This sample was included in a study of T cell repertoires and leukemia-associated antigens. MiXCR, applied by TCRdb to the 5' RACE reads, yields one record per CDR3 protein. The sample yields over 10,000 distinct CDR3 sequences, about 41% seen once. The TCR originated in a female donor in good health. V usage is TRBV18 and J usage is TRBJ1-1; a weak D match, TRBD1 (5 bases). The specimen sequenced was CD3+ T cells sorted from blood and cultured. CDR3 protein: CASSPGQGQRGTEAFF. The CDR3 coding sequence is TGTGCCAGCTCCCCAGGGCAGGGTCAACGGGGGACTGAAGCTTTCTTT. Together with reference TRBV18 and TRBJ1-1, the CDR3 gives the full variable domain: NAGVMQNPRHLVRRRGQEARLRCSPMKGHSHVYWYRQLPEEGLKFMVYLQKENIIDESGMPKERFSAEFPKEGPSILRIQQVVRGDSAAYFCASSPGQGQRGTEAFFGQGTRLTVV.